This TCR beta chain was identified in a study of control samples from healthy donors and cancer patients. Assay: immunoSEQ multiplex PCR; the TCRdb copy retains only in-frame clones and omits some. The table includes around 43,000 clones, approximately 90% detected once. The CDR3 has 15 amino acids. V lost 0 bases and J 2 bases, leaving 10 bases between the germline ends. Germline V CDR1 and CDR2: LGHNA, YNFKEQ. Input material: blood. This receptor was taken from a woman aged 45-65 years in good health. The V and J genes are TRBV4-2 and TRBJ1-2; D may be TRBD1 (6 bases). In DNA form, the CDR3 reads TGTGCCAGCAGCCAAGAAGGAGGGGGGAACTATGGCTACACCTTC. Translation: CASSQEGGGNYGYTF.